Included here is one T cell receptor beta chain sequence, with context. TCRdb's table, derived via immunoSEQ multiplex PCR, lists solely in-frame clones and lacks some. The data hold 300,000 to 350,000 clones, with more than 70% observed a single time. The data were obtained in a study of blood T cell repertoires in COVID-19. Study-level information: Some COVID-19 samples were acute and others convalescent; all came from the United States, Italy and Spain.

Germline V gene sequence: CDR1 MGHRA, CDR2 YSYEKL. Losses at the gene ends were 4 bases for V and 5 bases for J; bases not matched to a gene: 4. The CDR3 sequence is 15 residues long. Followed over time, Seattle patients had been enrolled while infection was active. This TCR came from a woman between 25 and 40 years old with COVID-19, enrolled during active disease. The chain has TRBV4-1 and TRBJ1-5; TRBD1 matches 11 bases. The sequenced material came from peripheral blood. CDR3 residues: CASSPRTGGYQPQHF. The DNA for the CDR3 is TGCGCCAGCAGCCCTCGGACAGGGGGCTATCAGCCCCAGCATTTT.